This T cell receptor (beta chain) derives from a study of CD8+CD57+ T cells in acquired aplastic anemia. Patients picked for sequencing had shown CD8+CD57+ cell expansion detected by flow cytometry. At blood sampling, none of the patients had yet received therapy. Study-level findings and limits: Patient and control CD8+ Simpson's diversity was not significantly different. Between patients and controls, around 30 CD8+ CDR3 sequences were found in common.

Genomic DNA served as template for TCR beta VDJ and CDR3 profiling. Via MiXCR, TCRdb re-called the reads, giving one row per CDR3 protein. The sample carries roughly 180,000 distinct CDR3 sequences, about 50% recorded once. There are many counts of this clonotype. Its antigen is still unknown. Sequences were obtained from sorted CD4+, CD8+, or CD8+CD57+ T cells (not recorded which) from PBMCs. The source is a human donor with aplastic anemia.

The CDR3 DNA reads TGTGCCAGCAGTGTTGTGGGACAGGGAGTTGTGGGGTTCTTC. This gives the protein CASSVVGQGVVGFF. V usage is TRBV2 and J usage is TRBJ2-1, with 9 nucleotides matching TRBD1. Germline lookup yields CDR1 SNHLY and CDR2 FYNNEI. CDR3 size: 14 residues. The V and J ends lost 4 bases and 15 bases, in that order; junction bases with no gene match: 13.